These 4 T cell receptor beta chains share one sample of origin, sequenced in a study of shared clonotypes between healthy human individuals. Method: immunoSEQ multiplex PCR; TCRdb's copy keeps in-frame clones and lacks some. Of a few million clones listed, around nine tenths were seen once; the top ten hold roughly 0.15%. The sequenced material came from naive CD4+ T cells sorted from blood. Indicated subset: CD45RA+ positively selected. All receptors come from a man aged 18 to 29 in good health.

As for this clone: The sample holds other DNA sequences that translate to the same CDR3. The chain has TRBV10-3 and TRBJ2-1; D is possibly TRBD2 (6 bases). CDR1 and CDR2 from the germline V gene are ENHRY and SYGVKD. The CDR3 runs to 15 residues. V lost 0 bases to trimming and J lost 3 bases, with 9 bases between them. CDR3 residues: CAISESGGGYNEQFF. The CDR3, as DNA: TGTGCCATCAGTGAGTCTGGGGGAGGCTACAATGAGCAGTTCTTC.

This clone came up once. The chain employs TRBV27 and TRBJ2-7; a possible D gene is TRBD1 (5 bases). Trimming cost V 6 bases and J 0 bases, with 15 bases left between them. The CDR3 sequence is 15 residues long. Germline V gene data show CDR1 as MNHEY and CDR2 as SMNVEV (reference sequence). CDR3 coding DNA: TGTGCCAGCAGATTACAGGCGGATAGCTCCTACGAGCAGTACTTC. Amino acids: CASRLQADSSYEQYF.

In nucleotides, the CDR3 is TGTGCCACCTCCGGGACAGATCAAGAGACCCAGTACTTC. Translation gives CATSGTDQETQYF. The genes are TRBV6-1 and TRBJ2-5; 7 bases are a match to TRBD1. The CDR3 is 13 amino acids. Germline V gene lookup returns CDR1 MNHNS and CDR2 SASEGT. V lost 10 bases to trimming and J lost 2 bases; unmatched junction nucleotides: 7.

The chain recombines TRBV6-5 with TRBJ1-2; 7 bases agree with TRBD1. Per the germline V gene, CDR1 is MNHEY and CDR2 is SVGAGI. This CDR3 contains 13 residues. J was trimmed by 6 bases and V by 6 bases; bases with no gene match: 7. CDR3 residues: CASSLTGRDGYTF. The DNA of the CDR3 is TGTGCCAGCAGCTTGACAGGGAGGGATGGCTACACCTTC.